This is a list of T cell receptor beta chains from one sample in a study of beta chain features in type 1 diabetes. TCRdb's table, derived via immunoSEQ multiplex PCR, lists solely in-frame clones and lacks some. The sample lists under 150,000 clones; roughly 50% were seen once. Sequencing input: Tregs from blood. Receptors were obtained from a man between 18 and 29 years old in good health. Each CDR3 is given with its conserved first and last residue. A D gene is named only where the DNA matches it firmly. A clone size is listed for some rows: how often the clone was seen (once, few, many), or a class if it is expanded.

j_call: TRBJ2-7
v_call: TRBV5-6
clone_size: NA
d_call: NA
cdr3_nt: TGTGCCAGCAGCTTGGATATTGTGAGCTGGTACGAGCAGTACTTC
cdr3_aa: CASSLDIVSWYEQYF

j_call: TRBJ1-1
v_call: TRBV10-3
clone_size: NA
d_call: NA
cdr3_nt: TGTGCCATCAGTGAAGGGTGGTCAGGGGAGAACACTGAAGCTTTCTTT
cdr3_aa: CAISEGWSGENTEAFF

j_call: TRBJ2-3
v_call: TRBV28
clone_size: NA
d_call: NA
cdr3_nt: TGTGCCAGCAACCTAAGGGGGGGGATTCGGGCAGATACGCAGTATTTT
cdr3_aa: CASNLRGGIRADTQYF

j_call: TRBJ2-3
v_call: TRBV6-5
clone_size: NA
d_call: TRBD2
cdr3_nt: TGTGCCAGCAGTTGGAGCGGGAGTGTGACAGATACGCAGTATTTT
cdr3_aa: CASSWSGSVTDTQYF

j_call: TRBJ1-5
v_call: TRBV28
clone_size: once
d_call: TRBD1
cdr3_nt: TGTGCCAGCAGCACAGGGGGCAGTCAGCCCCAGCATTTT
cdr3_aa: CASSTGGSQPQHF

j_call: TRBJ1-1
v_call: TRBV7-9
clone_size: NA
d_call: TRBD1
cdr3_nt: TGTGCCAGCAGCAAACAGGGGGCCTCCGGGAAAGCTTTCTTT
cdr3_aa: CASSKQGASGKAFF

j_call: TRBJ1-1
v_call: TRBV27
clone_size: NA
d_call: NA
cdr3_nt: TGTGCCAGCAGGAGGCAGGGAGGAACTGAAGCTTTCTTT
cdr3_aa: CASRRQGGTEAFF

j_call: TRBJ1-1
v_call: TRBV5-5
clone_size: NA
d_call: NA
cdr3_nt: TGTGCCAGCAGCTTGGATTACGGGGGTACTGAAGCTTTCTTT
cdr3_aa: CASSLDYGGTEAFF

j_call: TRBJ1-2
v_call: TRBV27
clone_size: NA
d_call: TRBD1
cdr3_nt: TGTGCCAGCAGTCCCTTGGACAGGGGATATGGCTACACCTTC
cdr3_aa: CASSPLDRGYGYTF

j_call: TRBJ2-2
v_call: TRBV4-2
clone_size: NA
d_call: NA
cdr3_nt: TGTGCCAGCAGCCAAGATGTCGCGGGACCGGGATTAGGGACCGGGGAGCTGTTTTTT
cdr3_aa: CASSQDVAGPGLGTGELFF

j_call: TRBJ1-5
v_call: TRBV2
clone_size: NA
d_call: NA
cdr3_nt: TGTGCCAGCACATCGTCAGGGGGCAATCAGCCCCAGCATTTT
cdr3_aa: CASTSSGGNQPQHF

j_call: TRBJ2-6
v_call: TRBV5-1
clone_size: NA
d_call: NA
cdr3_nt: TGCGCCAGCAGCTTGCGGGACTCTGGGGCCAACGTCCTGACTTTC
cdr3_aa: CASSLRDSGANVLTF

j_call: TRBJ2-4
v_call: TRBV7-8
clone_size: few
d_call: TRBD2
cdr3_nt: TGTGCCAGCAGCTTAGCCGGGGGAGCGGGAACTGCCAAAAACATTCAGTACTTC
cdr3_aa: CASSLAGGAGTAKNIQYF

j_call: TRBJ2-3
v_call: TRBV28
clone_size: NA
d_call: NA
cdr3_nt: TGTGCCAGCAGTTTCGGAAGCGGTAGCACAGATACGCAGTATTTT
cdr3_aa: CASSFGSGSTDTQYF

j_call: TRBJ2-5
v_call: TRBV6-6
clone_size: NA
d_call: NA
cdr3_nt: TGTGCCAGCAGTTACACCTCCCCAACTGTTCAAGAGACCCAGTACTTC
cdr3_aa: CASSYTSPTVQETQYF

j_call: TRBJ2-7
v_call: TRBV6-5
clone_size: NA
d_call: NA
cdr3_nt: TGTGCCAGCCGCCTGGGTAGCACTTACGAGCAGTACTTC
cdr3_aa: CASRLGSTYEQYF

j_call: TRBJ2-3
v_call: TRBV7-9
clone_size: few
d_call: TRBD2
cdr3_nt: TGTGCCAGCAGCTTGGGACTAGGCAAGGATACGCAGTATTTT
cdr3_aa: CASSLGLGKDTQYF

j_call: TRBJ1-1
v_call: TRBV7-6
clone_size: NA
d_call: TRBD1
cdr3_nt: TGTGCCAGCAGCTTGGGACAGGCCATGAACACTGAAGCTTTCTTT
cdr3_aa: CASSLGQAMNTEAFF

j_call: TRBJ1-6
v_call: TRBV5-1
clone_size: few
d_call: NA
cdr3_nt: TGCGCCAGCAGCCTTGGGGCAGGGGATTCACCCCTCCACTTT
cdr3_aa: CASSLGAGDSPLHF

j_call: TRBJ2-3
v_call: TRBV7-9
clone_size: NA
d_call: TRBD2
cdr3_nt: TGTGCCAGCAGCCCTACGGGACTAGTCGCCGATACGCAGTATTTT
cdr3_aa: CASSPTGLVADTQYF

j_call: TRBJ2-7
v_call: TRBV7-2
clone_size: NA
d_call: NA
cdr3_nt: TGTGCCAGCAGCTTAGGAAGGGGTGTGGACGAGCAGTACTTC
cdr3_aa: CASSLGRGVDEQYF

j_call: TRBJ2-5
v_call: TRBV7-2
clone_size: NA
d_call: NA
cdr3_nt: TGTGCCAGCAGCTTACGGACAGCCCAAGAGACCCAGTACTTC
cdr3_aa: CASSLRTAQETQYF

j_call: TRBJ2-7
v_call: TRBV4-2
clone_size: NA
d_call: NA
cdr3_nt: TGTGCCAGCAGCCAAGCCCCGGGGTACGAGCAGTACTTC
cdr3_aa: CASSQAPGYEQYF

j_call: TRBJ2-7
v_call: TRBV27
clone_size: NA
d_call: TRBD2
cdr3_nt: TGTGCCAGCAAGGCGGGGGAAACCTACGAGCAGTACTTC
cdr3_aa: CASKAGETYEQYF

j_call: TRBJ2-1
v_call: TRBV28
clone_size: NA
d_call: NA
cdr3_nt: TGTGCCAGCAGCGAGGGGACTGCGAGATACGGGGTCTACAATGAGCAGTTCTTC
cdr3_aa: CASSEGTARYGVYNEQFF

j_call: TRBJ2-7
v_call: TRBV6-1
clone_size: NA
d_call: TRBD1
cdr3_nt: TGTGCCAGCAGTGCACGACACAGGGGAACAGACGAGCAGTACTTC
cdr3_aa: CASSARHRGTDEQYF

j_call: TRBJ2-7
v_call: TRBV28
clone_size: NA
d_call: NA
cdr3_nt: TGTGCCAGCAGTTTATACGGGGGGCGAGGATACGAGCAGTACTTC
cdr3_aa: CASSLYGGRGYEQYF

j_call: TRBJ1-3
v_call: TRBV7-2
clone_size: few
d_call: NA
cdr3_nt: TGTGCCAGCAGCTTAGTCGGGTTAGCAGGAAACACCATATATTTT
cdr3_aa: CASSLVGLAGNTIYF

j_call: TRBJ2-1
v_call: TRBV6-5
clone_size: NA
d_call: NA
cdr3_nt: TGTGCCAGCAGTCGAGTGACAGGTGCGCAGTTCTTC
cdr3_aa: CASSRVTGAQFF

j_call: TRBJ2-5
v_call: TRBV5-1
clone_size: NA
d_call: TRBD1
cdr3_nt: TGCGCCAGCAGCCAGGACAGGGGTCCGTCTTTCGGCGAGACCCAGTACTTC
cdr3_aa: CASSQDRGPSFGETQYF

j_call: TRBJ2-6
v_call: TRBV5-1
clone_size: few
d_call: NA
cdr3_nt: TGCGCCAGCAGCTCTGAGGGCCTCGGGGCCAACGTCCTGACTTTC
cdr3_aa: CASSSEGLGANVLTF

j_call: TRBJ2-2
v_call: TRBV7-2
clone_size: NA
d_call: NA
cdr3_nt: TGTGCCACCTCCCGGAGGAACACCGGGGAGCTGTTTTTT
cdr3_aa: CATSRRNTGELFF

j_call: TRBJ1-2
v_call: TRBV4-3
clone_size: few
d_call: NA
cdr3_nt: TGCGCCAGCAGCCAAGAAGTGATTGGGGGGATTTTTAGCGGCTACACCTTC
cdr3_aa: CASSQEVIGGIFSGYTF

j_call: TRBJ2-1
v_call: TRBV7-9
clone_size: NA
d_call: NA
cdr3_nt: TGTGCCAGCAGCTTCAGGGACATACTCCACTTCTTC
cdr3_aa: CASSFRDILHFF

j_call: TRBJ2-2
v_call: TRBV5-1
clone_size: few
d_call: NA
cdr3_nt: TGCGCCAGCAGCTTGGTAGTCACCACCGGGGAGCTGTTTTTT
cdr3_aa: CASSLVVTTGELFF

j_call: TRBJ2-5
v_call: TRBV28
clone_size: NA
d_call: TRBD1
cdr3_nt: TGTGCCAGCAGTGCCCCCGGACAGGGGGGGCAAGAGACCCAGTACTTC
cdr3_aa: CASSAPGQGGQETQYF

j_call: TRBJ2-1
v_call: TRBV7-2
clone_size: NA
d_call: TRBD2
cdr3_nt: TGTGCCAGCAGCTCCCTAGCGGGAGCGGCTGAGCAGTTCTTC
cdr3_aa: CASSSLAGAAEQFF

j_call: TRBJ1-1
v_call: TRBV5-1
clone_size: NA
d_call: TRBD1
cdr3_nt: TGCGCCAGCAGCCTGACAGGGGGCGGCACTGAAGCTTTCTTT
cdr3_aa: CASSLTGGGTEAFF

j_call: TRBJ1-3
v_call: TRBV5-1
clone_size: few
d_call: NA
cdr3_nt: TGCGCCAGCAGCTTGGCCAGCAGGGTGTCTGGAAACACCATATATTTT
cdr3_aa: CASSLASRVSGNTIYF

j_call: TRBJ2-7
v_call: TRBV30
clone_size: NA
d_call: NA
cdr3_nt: TGTGCCTGGAGTGTACCCCAAACGAGACTGCTCTTC
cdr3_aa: CAWSVPQTRLLF

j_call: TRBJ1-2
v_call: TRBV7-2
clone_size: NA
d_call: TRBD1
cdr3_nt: TGTGCCAGCAGCCAGAGGGACAGGGGGCTCGGCTACACCTTC
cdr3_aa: CASSQRDRGLGYTF

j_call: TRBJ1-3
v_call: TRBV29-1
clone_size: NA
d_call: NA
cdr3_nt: TGCAGCGTTGCTCGGGACATGACGGAAGGCACCATATATTTT
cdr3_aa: CSVARDMTEGTIYF

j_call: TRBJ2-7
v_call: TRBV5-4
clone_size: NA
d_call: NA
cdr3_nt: TGTGCCAGCAGCTTGTCAAGCTCCGTAAAGTACTTC
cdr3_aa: CASSLSSSVKYF

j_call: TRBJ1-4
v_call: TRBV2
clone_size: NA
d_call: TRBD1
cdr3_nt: TGTGCCAGCAGTGCTGACAGGGGTTCTAATGAAAAACTGTTTTTT
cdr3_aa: CASSADRGSNEKLFF